These 11 T cell receptor beta chains were sequenced from one sample in a study of tumor and adjacent non-tumor tissue in lung cancer. RNA was extracted from bulk tissue without any cell sorting. The normal lung tissue was taken more than 3 cm from the tumor edge. A modified ARM-PCR protocol with three rounds of nested PCR amplified TCRbeta. Each CDR3 protein gets one entry after TCRdb re-called the multiplex PCR reads with MiXCR. The table records 110,000 or so distinct CDR3 sequences, 62% of them present only once. The sample was distant non-tumor lung tissue. Receptors originate from a man aged 55 to 70 with non-small cell lung cancer.

Details on this clonotype: One end of the junction varies from germline; a read error may be responsible. The chain uses TRBV12-3 or TRBV12-4 and TRBJ2-3; D could derive from TRBD1 or TRBD2 (6 bases each). CDR3 length: 13 amino acids. The CDR3 nucleotides read TGTGCCAGGAGTTTCGATTGGGGGGACAAATGGAATTTT. Its protein is CARSFDWGDKWNF.

To note about this clonotype: Mismatch with germline at one junction end may stem from a read error. The chain recombines TRBV10-2 with TRBJ2-6; TRBD1 or TRBD2 may be the D gene (5 bases each). Germline V gene data show CDR1 as WSHSY and CDR2 as SAAADI. The CDR3 loop spans 17 amino acids. Written as DNA, the CDR3 is TGCGCCAACAGTGGAGGAAACGCGATCCCTGGGGCCAACGTCCAGACTTTC. This encodes CANSGGNAIPGANVQTF.

There are a few counts of this clonotype. The chain is built from TRBV12-3 or TRBV12-4 and TRBJ1-5; D perhaps matches TRBD1 (5 bases). The V and J ends lost 9 bases and 5 bases respectively, with 11 bases between them. This CDR3 has 12 amino acids. The CDR3 region is CASRDGDQPQHF. DNA for the CDR3: TGTGCCAGTCGGGACGGTGATCAGCCCCAGCATTTT.

This rearrangement joins TRBV28 to TRBJ2-1, with 8 bases aligning to TRBD2. CDR3 length equals 16 residues. V lost 4 bases, J lost 5 bases, and 10 bases stayed unmatched. The germline V gene has CDR1 MDHEN and CDR2 SYDVKM. CDR3 residues: CASSSISGGRNNEQFF. CDR3 DNA: TGTGCCAGCAGTTCGATATCGGGAGGGCGAAACAATGAGCAGTTCTTC.

Note on this clonotype: The missing conserved phenylalanine or tryptophan at the end of this CDR3 makes a read error likely. The DNA is omitted, as the CDR3 cannot be located on it reliably, and the CDR3 follows TCRdb's listing. This rearrangement joins TRBV7-9 to TRBJ2-3; the table names TRBD1, a call not compared with the DNA. Germline values: CDR1 SEHNR, CDR2 FQNEAQ (reference sequence). A total of 17 residues make up the CDR3, ends included. The CDR3 region is CASSHWGTEGFTDTQYL.

Notes on this clonotype: Germline is not matched at one junction end, which may reflect a read error. The chain carries TRBV5-4 and TRBJ2-3, with 7 positions matching TRBD1. CDR3 length: 16 residues. Looked up from germline, CDR1 is SGHNT and CDR2 is YYREEE (reference sequence). CDR3 loop: CVSSLAGTDITDAQYF. The CDR3 DNA reads as TGTGTCAGCAGCTTGGCCGGGACAGATATTACAGACGCGCAGTATTTT. Supplemented by reference TRBV5-4 and TRBJ2-3, the full variable domain reads ETGVTQSPTHLIKTRGQQVTLRCSSQSGHNTVSWYQQALGQGPQFIFQYYREEENGRGNFPPRFSGLQFPNYSSELNVNALELDDSALYLCVSSLAGTDITDAQYFGPGTRLTVL.

The chain is built from TRBV5-4 and TRBJ1-5; no clear D. CDR1 is SGHNT, CDR2 YYREEE, per germline (reference sequence). The CDR3 has 14 amino acids. Trimming pared 0 bases from V and 10 bases from J, leaving 14 bases between. CDR3 DNA sequence: TGTGCCAGCAGCTTGGATCTGGGTGGCCAACCCCAGCATTTT. It is translated as CASSLDLGGQPQHF.

This clonotype was recorded a few times. This chain joins TRBV5-1 and TRBJ2-3, with D perhaps TRBD1 (5 bases). CDR3 length: 15 residues. Germline V gene data show CDR1 as SGHRS and CDR2 as YFSETQ. V was pared by 0 bases and J by 2 bases, with 10 bases between. CDR3 residues: CASSLVFRDTDTQYF. The DNA for the CDR3 is TGCGCCAGCAGCTTGGTTTTCAGGGACACAGATACGCAGTATTTT.

In the case of this clonotype: Its ends do not fully match the called genes, so a read error is possible. V and J are TRBV29-1 and TRBJ1-2; perhaps TRBD1 as D (5 bases). The CDR3 has 15 amino acids. Germline CDR1 SQVTM, CDR2 ANQGSEA. For the CDR3, the DNA is TGTAGCGTTGATGGAGCCCAGACAGTAGGCTATGGCTACAGCTTC. It specifies CSVDGAQTVGYGYSF.

Concerning this clonotype: This could be a read error, since a much larger clone is one nucleotide away. The chain employs TRBV6-6 and TRBJ1-2, with 9 bases lining up with TRBD1. With 6 bases clipped from V and 8 bases from J, the junction kept 19 bases outside the gene matches. The germline gives CDR1 MNHNY, CDR2 SVGAGI (reference sequence). The CDR3 length is 17 residues. This chain's CDR3 is CASSQARDDGTGRGYTF. CDR3 DNA sequence: TGTGCCAGCAGCCAGGCACGCGACGACGGGACAGGGCGCGGCTACACCTTC.

Remarks on this clonotype: One junction end disagrees with the germline gene, perhaps due to a read error. This chain connects TRBV6-7 to TRBJ2-7, with 10 bases fitting TRBD2. TRBV6-7 is filed as an ORF, its function uncertain. This CDR3 region has 16 residues. This chain's CDR3 is CVSSCESSGSFYEQYF. DNA of the CDR3: TGTGTCAGCAGTTGCGAATCTAGCGGGAGCTTCTACGAGCAGTACTTC.